The table lists the clone carrying this T cell receptor beta chain with a count of one. Its antigen is unidentified. This sample is drawn from a study of T cells in Graves' hyperthyroidism and ophthalmopathy. The source material, RNA transcripts, was used to amplify TCR beta CDR3 regions. Initially, a first-round RT-PCR of the TCR CDR3 employed the HTBI primer set. TCRdb used MiXCR to reprocess the multiplex PCR reads, holding one entry per CDR3 protein. The data show 750,000 to 900,000 distinct CDR3 sequences, 35% to 45% seen once. Study-level findings and limits: From stable hyperthyroidism, ophthalmopathy was set apart by a 13 V-J model.

CDR3 length: 12 residues. V lost 4 bases and J lost 6, with 9 bases in between. The specimen sequenced was blood. The source of this sequence is a young man with Graves' hyperthyroidism. This chain links TRBV12-3 or TRBV12-4 with TRBJ2-5; the D gene is possibly TRBD2 (6 bases). The CDR3 DNA follows: TGTGCCAGCAGTTGGGACTCGAAGACCCAGTACTTC. Translation: CASSWDSKTQYF.